This TCR beta chain comes out of a study of blood T cell repertoires in COVID-19. Across the study: Italy, Spain and the United States were the sources of the convalescent and acute COVID-19 samples.

This clone was counted a single time. Profiling relied on immunoSEQ multiplex PCR, and the TCRdb table lists in-frame clones only, not all of them. The sample contains some 150,000 clones, around 80% of which appear only once. The CDR3 length is 16 residues. Deletions cut 4 bases from V and 1 base from J, with 16 bases between. Germline assignment: CDR1 LGHDT and CDR2 YNNKEL (reference sequence). Which cohort a participant joined came from the clinical history participants gave. Cohort 3 recovered donors had two negative PCRs, clearance, or symptom resolution. J is TRBJ2-5 and V is TRBV3-1 (or the pseudogene TRBV3-2), with D possibly TRBD2 on 7 matching bases. The sequencing sample was made of PBMCs or T cells enriched from blood (not recorded which). The sequence was collected from a woman in her forties or fifties who had recovered from COVID-19. As DNA, the CDR3 is TGTGCCAGCAGCCTGGGGAGGGGGAGACTCCAAGAGACCCAGTACTTC. This codes for CASSLGRGRLQETQYF.